The 30 T cell receptor beta chains presented below share a single source sample, sequenced in a study of blood T cells in healthy people across ages. Through a sample-barcoded 5' primer and a J-beta primer mix, a second PCR was run for roughly 6 to 11 cycles. TCRdb re-called the 5' RACE reads with MiXCR, one entry per CDR3 protein. Of around 1,700,000 distinct CDR3 sequences detected, under 30% appear once; the ten largest clones hold less than 9.5%. The sequencing input was blood. The receptors were gathered from a woman in her twenties or thirties in good health.

The chain joins TRBV6-1 to TRBJ2-5; no clear D gene. Germline V gene data show CDR1 as MNHNS and CDR2 as SASEGT. V dropped 10 bases and J dropped 4 bases, with 22 bases sitting between them. The length of the CDR3 is 15 residues. CDR3 coding DNA: TGTGCCACCTACCCTAACGTAGGGCTAGGAGAGACCCAGTACTTC. Its translation: CATYPNVGLGETQYF.

The chain combines TRBV19 with TRBJ2-7; TRBD1 matches 11 bases. The V and J ends lost 6 bases and 3 bases, in that order; junction bases with no gene match: 4. This CDR3 has 14 residues. CDR1 and CDR2 from the germline V gene are LNHDA and SQIVND (reference sequence). The CDR3 spells CASRMGQGGYEQYF. CDR3 coding DNA: TGTGCCAGTAGGATGGGACAGGGGGGCTACGAGCAGTACTTC.

This clonotype appeared many times. This sequence joins TRBV3-1 and TRBJ2-7; the D is unclear. V dropped 0 bases and J dropped 9 bases, with 18 bases sitting between them. The CDR3 consists of 15 residues. Germline lookup yields CDR1 LGHDT and CDR2 YNNKEL (reference sequence). The chain's CDR3 is CASSQDGTARGRQYF. CDR3 DNA: TGTGCCAGCAGCCAAGATGGTACGGCACGAGGCAGGCAGTACTTC.

The sample holds a few counts of this clonotype. V and J are TRBV18 and TRBJ1-5, with D uncertain. The CDR3 length is 15 residues. Trimming pared 1 base from V and 7 bases from J, leaving 14 bases between. Per the germline V gene, CDR1 is KGHSH and CDR2 is LQKENI. DNA of the CDR3: TGTGCCAGCTCACCACTTAAGGGAGTCAACCAGCCCCAGCATTTT. Protein sequence: CASSPLKGVNQPQHF.

The CDR3 region is CASSLGGFKYNEQFF. In nucleotides, the CDR3 is TGTGCCAGCAGTTTGGGGGGATTTAAGTACAATGAGCAGTTCTTC. V is TRBV12-3 or TRBV12-4 and J is TRBJ2-1; D possibly corresponds to TRBD2 (6 bases). Deletions cut 3 bases from V and 4 bases from J, with 13 bases between. The CDR3 is 15 residues long.

The chain couples TRBV12-3 or TRBV12-4 to TRBJ2-4; 11 bases line up with TRBD2. The length of the CDR3 is 15 residues. The V gene end was trimmed by 1 base and the J gene end by 6 bases; junction bases not matched to a gene: 2. CDR3 sequence (DNA): TGTGCCAGCAGTTTAGGGACTAGCGGGCTAAACATTCAGTACTTC. Translated: CASSLGTSGLNIQYF.

The gene calls are TRBV10-2 and TRBJ2-7, with D perhaps matching TRBD1 or TRBD2 (5 bases each). The CDR3 extends over 13 amino acids. The V end lost 1 base, the J end lost 2 bases, and 6 bases lay between the germline ends. Germline loops: CDR1 WSHSY, CDR2 SAAADI. CDR3 in amino acids: CASSEWDAYEQYF. CDR3 sequence (DNA): TGCGCCAGCAGTGAGTGGGACGCCTACGAGCAGTACTTC.

This clonotype was seen a handful of times. CDR3 in DNA: TGTGCCAGCAGTTTATTGGCAGGGATTGGGAACACTGAAGCTTTCTTT. This encodes CASSLLAGIGNTEAFF. This sequence joins TRBV12-3 or TRBV12-4 and TRBJ1-1; weak D call: TRBD1 (5 bases). V was cut by 2 bases and J by 1 base, with 14 bases left in between. The CDR3 consists of 16 residues.

The J gene is TRBJ2-7, the V gene TRBV5-1, with TRBD1 identical over 7 bases. The V gene end was trimmed by 0 bases and the J gene end by 0 bases; junction bases not matched to a gene: 3. CDR3 length: 15 residues. Germline V lookup: CDR1 SGHRS, CDR2 YFSETQ. CDR3 in amino acids: CASSLGQGYSYEQYF. The CDR3 DNA is TGCGCCAGCAGCTTGGGACAGGGATACTCCTACGAGCAGTACTTC.

This clonotype has a count of ten or more. The chain uses TRBV20-1 and TRBJ2-5; D could derive from TRBD1 or TRBD2 (6 bases each). Germline CDR1 DFQATT, CDR2 SNEGSKA (reference sequence). V was trimmed by 4 bases and J by 5 bases, leaving 11 bases between them. CDR3 size: 12 residues. CDR3 bases: TGCAGTGCTAAGGGGGGCCTTGAGACCCAGTACTTC. Translated, it gives CSAKGGLETQYF.

This rearrangement joins TRBV20-1 to TRBJ2-7; the D gene is possibly TRBD2 (6 bases). Germline-derived CDR1 and CDR2 are DFQATT and SNEGSKA (reference sequence). This CDR3 is built from 14 residues. V gave up 5 bases and J gave up 6 bases, with 20 bases separating them. Written as DNA, the CDR3 is TGCAGTGCTCTTAATCGGAGGGGAATCGGCGAGCAGTACTTC. Residues: CSALNRRGIGEQYF.

Concerning this clonotype: Mismatch with germline at one junction end may stem from a read error. The chain links TRBV4-1 to TRBJ2-1; D may be TRBD2 (6 bases). This CDR3 is built from 16 residues. CDR1 is MGHRA and CDR2 is YSYEKL in the germline V gene. CDR3 sequence: CTSSRVGTGVYNEQFF. The CDR3 region has the DNA TGCACCAGCAGCCGCGTCGGGACTGGGGTGTACAATGAGCAGTTCTTC.

This rearrangement joins TRBV12-3 or TRBV12-4 to TRBJ2-3; 7 bases line up with TRBD2. V gave up 7 bases and J gave up 4 bases; unmatched junction bases: 5. The length of the CDR3 is 13 residues. CDR3 residues: CASTSGLADTQYF. The CDR3 coding sequence is TGTGCCAGCACCTCCGGACTAGCAGATACGCAGTATTTT.

The chain uses TRBV7-2 and TRBJ2-3; 10 bases agree with TRBD1. V was clipped by 8 bases and J by 4 bases; unmatched bases: 6. There are 14 residues in the CDR3. Germline values: CDR1 SGHTA, CDR2 FQGNSA. CDR3 residues: CASGLGQGADTQYF. DNA for the CDR3: TGTGCCAGCGGCCTCGGACAGGGGGCAGATACGCAGTATTTT.

The gene calls are TRBV29-1 and TRBJ1-5; no definite D call. CDR1 SQVTM and CDR2 ANQGSEA come from the germline V gene. This CDR3 is 13 amino acids long. V was shortened by 6 bases and J by 1 base, with 10 bases between the two germline ends. The CDR3 nucleotides are TGCAGCGTGCGGAGGGTGAGCAATCAGCCCCAGCATTTT. The encoded protein is CSVRRVSNQPQHF.

This clonotype was observed a handful of times. The rearrangement links TRBV7-8 to TRBJ1-5, with D maybe TRBD1 (5 bases). The CDR3 contains 15 residues. V dropped 1 base and J dropped 6 bases, with 13 bases sitting between them. The germline V gene encodes CDR1 SGHVS and CDR2 FQNEAQ. The CDR3 coding sequence is TGTGCCAGCAGCTTAGATGGGGCAGGCGGTCAGCCCCAGCATTTT. This translates into CASSLDGAGGQPQHF.

This clonotype was counted many times. The CDR3 sequence: CASSYFASGSGTYEQYF. CDR3 coding DNA: TGTGCCAGCAGTTACTTCGCTAGCGGGAGCGGAACCTACGAGCAGTACTTC. The chain has TRBV6-6 and TRBJ2-7; 10 positions match TRBD2. The V and J ends lost 1 base and 2 bases, in that order; junction bases with no gene match: 8. CDR3 size: 17 residues. Germline CDR1 MNHNY, CDR2 SVGAGI (reference sequence).

The chain has TRBV2 and TRBJ2-4, with 12 bases lining up with TRBD2. The CDR3 sequence is 15 residues long. Germline CDR1 SNHLY, CDR2 FYNNEI. V shed 6 bases, J shed 0 bases, and the junction held 0 bases outside the gene matches. CDR3 protein: CASRGLAGAKNIQYF. The CDR3, as DNA: TGTGCCAGCAGGGGACTAGCGGGAGCCAAAAACATTCAGTACTTC.

This clonotype was recorded many times. A read error may account for a junction end that differs from germline. The V and J genes are TRBV20-1 and TRBJ2-1; D is ambiguous. The CDR3 spans 14 residues. Germline V lookup: CDR1 DFQATT, CDR2 SNEGSKA (reference sequence). CDR3 region: CSARVALGYNEQFF. In DNA form, the CDR3 reads TGCAGTGCCAGAGTGGCGTTAGGCTACAATGAGCAGTTCTTC.

The sample holds a few counts of this clonotype. The chain combines TRBV20-1 with TRBJ2-7, with TRBD2 identical over 7 bases. This CDR3 is built from 18 residues. Trimming at V came to 3 bases and at J to 4 bases, leaving 21 bases not matched to a gene. Germline-derived CDR1 and CDR2 are DFQATT and SNEGSKA (reference sequence). The CDR3 reads CSARGGPYYSGTIYEQYF. The CDR3 DNA follows: TGCAGTGCTAGGGGCGGGCCATATTACTCAGGGACTATTTACGAGCAGTACTTC.

This chain connects TRBV7-2 to TRBJ2-3; D is ambiguous. This CDR3 is built from 17 residues. Trimming stripped 1 base from V and 1 base from J, with 15 bases between. Germline loops: CDR1 SGHTA, CDR2 FQGNSA. CDR3: CASSLGSGSIGTDTQYF. CDR3 coding DNA: TGTGCCAGCAGCTTAGGTTCCGGGTCTATCGGCACAGATACGCAGTATTTT.

This clonotype was observed a handful of times. This chain links TRBV12-3 or TRBV12-4 with TRBJ1-1; D gene ambiguous. The CDR3 extends over 14 amino acids. Trimming cost V 6 bases and J 4 bases, with 15 bases left between them. CDR3 DNA: TGTGCCAGCAGCCACATAGGGTGGGCCACTGAAGCTTTCTTT. It codes for CASSHIGWATEAFF.

This chain connects TRBV5-1 to TRBJ2-1, with TRBD2 matching 8 bases. This CDR3 is 16 amino acids long. With V trimmed by 0 bases and J by 9 bases, 11 bases remained unmatched. Germline CDR1 SGHRS, CDR2 YFSETQ. The CDR3 spells CASSLAWGGLDFEQFF. In DNA, the CDR3 is TGCGCCAGCAGCTTGGCCTGGGGGGGACTAGATTTTGAGCAGTTCTTC.

The table lists this clonotype with many counts. The V gene is TRBV2, the J gene TRBJ2-3; D perhaps matches TRBD1 (5 bases). This CDR3 spans 14 amino acids. The ends were cut back, 2 bases at V and 6 bases at J, with 12 bases in the middle. Germline V gene data show CDR1 as SNHLY and CDR2 as FYNNEI. DNA of the CDR3: TGTGCCAGCAGTGAACAGACAGCTATCGATACGCAGTATTTT. Translated, it gives CASSEQTAIDTQYF.

The chain joins TRBV5-1 to TRBJ2-3; D perhaps matches TRBD2 (6 bases). The V and J ends lost 3 bases and 0 bases respectively, with 14 bases between them. Germline CDR1 is SGHRS and CDR2 is YFSETQ. CDR3 size: 16 residues. Here the CDR3 reads CASSSWAGTSTDTQYF. CDR3 nucleotides: TGCGCCAGCAGCTCCTGGGCGGGAACTAGCACAGATACGCAGTATTTT. Based on the CDR3 plus reference TRBV5-1 and TRBJ2-3, the full variable domain is KAGVTQTPRYLIKTRGQQVTLSCSPISGHRSVSWYQQTPGQGLQFLFEYFSETQRNKGNFPGRFSGRQFSNSRSEMNVSTLELGDSALYLCASSSWAGTSTDTQYFGPGTRLTVL.

In its sample, this clonotype was seen a few times. This chain uses TRBV20-1 with TRBJ2-1; TRBD2 agrees at 13 bases. The CDR3 totals 15 residues. The trim removed 0 bases at V and 7 bases at J, leaving 3 bases unmatched. Germline assignment: CDR1 DFQATT and CDR2 SNEGSKA (reference sequence). The CDR3 loop is CSARDTSGRGNEQFF. In DNA, the CDR3 is TGCAGTGCTAGAGATACTAGCGGGAGGGGGAATGAGCAGTTCTTC.

This clonotype was picked up a small number of times. The rearrangement uses TRBV12-3 or TRBV12-4 and TRBJ2-5; weak D call: TRBD1 (5 bases). V lost 6 bases, J lost 4 bases, and 15 bases lay in between. The CDR3 spans 14 residues. CDR3 residues: CASRLGQGRETQYF. The CDR3 bases are TGTGCCAGCAGGTTGGGGCAGGGTAGAGAGACCCAGTACTTC.

The count of this clonotype is one. The V and J genes are TRBV5-1 and TRBJ2-2, with 9 nucleotides matching TRBD2. This CDR3 is built from 16 residues. CDR1 SGHRS and CDR2 YFSETQ come from the germline V gene. Trimming at V came to 0 bases and at J to 1 base, leaving 1 base not matched to a gene. The DNA of the CDR3 is TGCGCCAGCAGCTTGGGGACTAGCGTGAACACCGGGGAGCTGTTTTTT. Amino acids: CASSLGTSVNTGELFF.

In this sample, this clonotype turned up a few times. V gene TRBV12-3 or TRBV12-4 combines with J gene TRBJ1-5; 11 positions match TRBD1. The V gene end was trimmed by 5 bases and the J gene end by 2 bases; junction bases not matched to a gene: 8. CDR3 size: 17 residues. As DNA, the CDR3 is TGTGCCAGCAGTCGGACAGGGGGCAGGATGGGCAATCAGCCCCAGCATTTT. Translating gives CASSRTGGRMGNQPQHF.

The V gene is TRBV4-1, the J gene TRBJ1-2, with TRBD1 matching 11 bases. The V gene end was trimmed by 1 base and the J gene end by 5 bases; junction bases not matched to a gene: 9. The CDR3 totals 17 residues. Germline V gene sequence: CDR1 MGHRA, CDR2 YSYEKL. Here the CDR3 reads CASSQAAPGQGGYGYTF. The DNA of the CDR3 is TGCGCCAGCAGCCAAGCTGCTCCGGGACAGGGGGGGTATGGCTACACCTTC.